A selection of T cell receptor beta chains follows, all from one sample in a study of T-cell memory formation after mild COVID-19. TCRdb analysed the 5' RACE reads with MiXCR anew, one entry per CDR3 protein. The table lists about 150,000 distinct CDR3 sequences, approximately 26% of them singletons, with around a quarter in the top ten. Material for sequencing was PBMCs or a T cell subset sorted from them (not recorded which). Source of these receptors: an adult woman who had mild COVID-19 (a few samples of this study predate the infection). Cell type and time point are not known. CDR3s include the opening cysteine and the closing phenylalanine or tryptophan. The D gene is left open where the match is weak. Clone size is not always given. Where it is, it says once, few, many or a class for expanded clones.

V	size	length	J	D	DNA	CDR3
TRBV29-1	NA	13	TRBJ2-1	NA	TGCAGCTGCAAGCGGAGCTCCTACAATGAGCAGTTCTTC	CSCKRSSYNEQFF
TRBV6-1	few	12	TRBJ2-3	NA	TGTGCCAGTAGGGCAAACACAGATACGCAGTATTTT	CASRANTDTQYF
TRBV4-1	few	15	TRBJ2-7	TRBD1	TGCGCCAGCAGCCCCCCCGGGACAGGAGCCTACGAGCAGTACTTC	CASSPPGTGAYEQYF
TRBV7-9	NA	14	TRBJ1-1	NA	TGTGCCAGCAGCCAAACCCGGGACAACACTGAAGCTTTCTTT	CASSQTRDNTEAFF
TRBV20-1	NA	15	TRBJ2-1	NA	TGCAGTGCCCGAAAGCCCGGACTGTCCTACAATGAGCAGTTCTTC	CSARKPGLSYNEQFF
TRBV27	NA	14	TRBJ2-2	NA	TGTGCCAGCACCCCGACAGGCGGCACCGGGGAGCTGTTTTTT	CASTPTGGTGELFF
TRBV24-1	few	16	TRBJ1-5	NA	TGTGCCACCAGTGACCGAGCCTATGGGTTGAATCAGCCCCAGCATTTT	CATSDRAYGLNQPQHF
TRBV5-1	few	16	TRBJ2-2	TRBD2	TGCGCCAGCAGCTTGGTGTCGGGAGGCCCCACCGGGGAGCTGTTTTTT	CASSLVSGGPTGELFF
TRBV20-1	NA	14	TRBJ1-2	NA	TGCAGTGCTAGAGATTGGGAGGGGGTTGATGGCTACACCTTC	CSARDWEGVDGYTF
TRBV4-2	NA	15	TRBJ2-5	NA	TGTGCCAGCAGCCCCGAACAGGGTTATCAAGAGACCCAGTACTTC	CASSPEQGYQETQYF
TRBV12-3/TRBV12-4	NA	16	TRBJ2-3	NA	TGTGCCAGCAGAGGGACATTCCAGGAGGGGACAGATACGCAGTATTTT	CASRGTFQEGTDTQYF
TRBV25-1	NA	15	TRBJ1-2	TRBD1	TGTGCCAGCAGTGATCGGACAGGGTTGGACTATGGCTACACCTTC	CASSDRTGLDYGYTF
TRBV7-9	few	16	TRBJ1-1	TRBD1	TGTGCCAGCAGCTTACGCGGCAGGGGGCCGGACACTGAAGCTTTCTTT	CASSLRGRGPDTEAFF
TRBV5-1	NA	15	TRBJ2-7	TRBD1	TGCGCCAGCAGCCCTGGGACAGGGGAAACCTACGAGCAGTACTTC	CASSPGTGETYEQYF
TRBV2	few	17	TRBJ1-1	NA	TGTGCCAGCAGTGAACGTGGAGGGCTGGGGAGGAACACTGAAGCTTTCTTT	CASSERGGLGRNTEAFF
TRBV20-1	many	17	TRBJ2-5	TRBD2	TGCAGTGCTAGAACGGGACTAGCGGGGGGGCCGAGGGAGACCCAGTACTTC	CSARTGLAGGPRETQYF
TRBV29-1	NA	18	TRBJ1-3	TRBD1	TGCAGCGTTGACGTCAGCGGACAGGAAAGCTACTCTGGAAACACCATATATTTT	CSVDVSGQESYSGNTIYF
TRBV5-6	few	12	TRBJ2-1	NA	TGTGCCAGCAGCTTGGGGGCAGTTGAGCAGTTCTTC	CASSLGAVEQFF
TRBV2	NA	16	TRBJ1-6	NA	TGTGCCAGCAGTGAAGCTAGCAGCTTCTACAATTCACCCCTCCACTTT	CASSEASSFYNSPLHF
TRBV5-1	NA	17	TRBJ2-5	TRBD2	TGCGCCAGCAGCGGAGGGCGTCTAGCGGGCAGACGAGAGACCCAGTACTTC	CASSGGRLAGRRETQYF
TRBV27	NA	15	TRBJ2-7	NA	TGTGCCAGCAGTTTTTCGGACAGAGCAATCCACGAGCAGTACTTC	CASSFSDRAIHEQYF
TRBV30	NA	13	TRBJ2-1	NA	TGTGCCGGCCGGGTCCCCGGGGGCGATGAGCAGTTCTTC	CAGRVPGGDEQFF
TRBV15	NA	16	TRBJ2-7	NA	TGTGCCACCAGCAGAGAGTACCCCCGGGCAGACTACGAGCAGTACTTC	CATSREYPRADYEQYF
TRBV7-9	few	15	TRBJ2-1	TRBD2	TGTGCCAGCAGCGAGGGACTAGATATCTACAATGAGCAGTTCTTC	CASSEGLDIYNEQFF